What follows are 27 T cell receptor beta chains derived from one specimen sequenced in a study of post-analysis software for immune sequencing data. Regarding the study as a whole: With TRBV5-6, TRBV5-1 and TRBV20-1 included, about five TRBV segments were more frequent in patients than in controls.

Libraries were made from TCR beta cDNA, and they carried unique molecular identifiers. A single record per CDR3 protein comes from TCRdb applying MiXCR to the PCR reads. The top ten clones hold 4.6% of a sample with 740,000 or so distinct CDR3 sequences, about 50% of them seen once. These receptors have no known antigen. Specimen: blood. These receptors all come from a girl aged 5-17 years with multiple sclerosis.

V is TRBV7-2 and J is TRBJ1-2; 11 nucleotides agree with TRBD1. Losses at the gene ends were 5 bases for V and 7 bases for J; bases not matched to a gene: 12. The CDR3 loop spans 16 amino acids. Looked up from germline, CDR1 is SGHTA and CDR2 is FQGNSA. The chain's CDR3 is CASSRTPGQGVTGYTF. In DNA form, the CDR3 reads TGTGCCAGCAGCCGTACCCCGGGACAGGGGGTTACTGGCTACACCTTC.

In its sample, this clonotype was seen a few times. The chain joins TRBV10-3 to TRBJ2-5, with D perhaps matching TRBD1 (5 bases). Deletions cut 10 bases from V and 2 bases from J, with 26 bases between. Germline CDR1 and CDR2: ENHRY and SYGVKD. The CDR3 consists of 17 residues. CDR3 amino acids: CATIRAGPDNLQETQYF. CDR3 sequence (DNA): TGTGCCACCATCCGGGCAGGGCCGGATAATTTACAAGAGACCCAGTACTTC.

The V gene is TRBV12-3 or TRBV12-4, the J gene TRBJ2-5; 10 bases fit TRBD2. The CDR3 is 15 amino acids. V shed 0 bases and J 5 bases; nucleotides not matched to a gene: 3. CDR3 sequence reads: CASSLAGTSVETQYF. CDR3 nucleotides: TGTGCCAGCAGTTTAGCCGGGACTAGCGTCGAGACCCAGTACTTC.

J is TRBJ2-7 and V is TRBV27; possible D gene TRBD2, 6 bases. The CDR3 is 15 amino acids. V was clipped by 5 bases and J by 3 bases, with 17 bases between them. Germline loops: CDR1 MNHEY, CDR2 SMNVEV (reference sequence). CDR3 residues: CASSLRGVDYYEQYF. The CDR3 DNA is TGTGCCAGCAGTCTAAGAGGGGTGGACTACTACGAGCAGTACTTC.

The chain combines TRBV18 with TRBJ1-4; 8 bases line up with TRBD1. CDR1 is KGHSH, CDR2 LQKENI, per germline. The CDR3 is 16 residues long. Losses at the gene ends were 1 base for V and 7 bases for J; bases not matched to a gene: 8. The CDR3 DNA is TGTGCCAGCTCACCACTTGCCGCAGGGGGCGGTGAAAAACTGTTTTTT. Translation: CASSPLAAGGGEKLFF.

V usage is TRBV29-1 and J usage is TRBJ2-3; 10 bases are a match to TRBD2. The CDR3 has 13 residues. V lost 4 bases to trimming and J lost 5 bases; unmatched junction nucleotides: 3. Germline V gene sequence: CDR1 SQVTM, CDR2 ANQGSEA. The CDR3: CSVVLAGEDTQYF. CDR3 nucleotides: TGCAGCGTTGTTCTAGCGGGAGAAGATACGCAGTATTTT.

V gene TRBV6-5 combines with J gene TRBJ1-2, with 9 bases identical to TRBD1. The CDR3 is 14 residues long. CDR1 MNHEY and CDR2 SVGAGI come from the germline V gene. V gave up 6 bases and J gave up 4 bases; unmatched junction bases: 6. CDR3 loop: CASRPTGGVYGYTF. CDR3 nucleotides: TGTGCCAGCAGGCCGACAGGGGGTGTCTATGGCTACACCTTC.

This clonotype has a handful of counts. The chain employs TRBV29-1 and TRBJ2-7, with 8 bases identical to TRBD1. Trimming took 6 bases from V and 2 from J; bases not matched to a gene: 6. Germline lookup yields CDR1 SQVTM and CDR2 ANQGSEA. CDR3 length: 13 residues. The CDR3 coding sequence is TGCAGCGTCTTAAAGGGACAGGCCTACGAGCAGTACTTC. This encodes CSVLKGQAYEQYF.

For this clonotype: A read error may account for a junction end that differs from germline. CDR3 sequence reads: CSARAPRGLAGDNEQFF. DNA for the CDR3: TGTAGTGCTAGAGCCCCACGGGGACTAGCGGGAGACAATGAGCAGTTCTTC. The chain uses TRBV20-1 and TRBJ2-1; 14 positions match TRBD2. Per germline, CDR1 DFQATT and CDR2 SNEGSKA (reference sequence). CDR3 length: 17 residues.

The genes are TRBV18 and TRBJ1-2; D ambiguous. The germline V gene has CDR1 KGHSH and CDR2 LQKENI. This CDR3 spans 17 amino acids. Between the trimmed V and J ends, which lost 3 bases and 0 bases, there was a span of 17 bases. The CDR3 DNA follows: TGTGCCAGCTCACCCTCGGTGAGAGGGCCTACTAACTATGGCTACACCTTC. Translating it yields CASSPSVRGPTNYGYTF.

For this clonotype: Sequence at one end of the junction differs from germline and may be a read error. The chain couples TRBV3-1 to TRBJ2-7; maybe TRBD1 (5 bases). Germline CDR1 LGHDT, CDR2 YNNKEL (reference sequence). This CDR3 region has 17 residues. The CDR3 sequence is CANSQGAVSLYSYEQYF. CDR3 nucleotides: TGTGCCAACAGCCAAGGGGCCGTCAGCCTATACTCCTACGAGCAGTACTTC.

The V gene is TRBV7-6, the J gene TRBJ2-1; D may be TRBD1 (5 bases). This CDR3 has 16 amino acids. CDR1 and CDR2 (germline): SGHVS, FNYEAQ. Trimming took 5 bases from V and 8 from J, leaving 22 bases between them. CDR3 sequence: CASSLEAGQAVDEQFF. The CDR3 DNA reads TGTGCCAGCAGCCTCGAGGCAGGGCAGGCGGTCGATGAGCAGTTCTTC.

The V gene is TRBV7-6, the J gene TRBJ2-7; no firm D call. The CDR3 runs to 15 residues. Trimming shortened V by 5 bases and J by 2 bases, and 16 bases separated the two germline ends. Germline loops: CDR1 SGHVS, CDR2 FNYEAQ. The DNA for the CDR3 is TGTGCCAGCAGCACTAACGGACGGAGCACCTACGAGCAGTACTTC. Protein: CASSTNGRSTYEQYF.

The V gene is TRBV5-1, the J gene TRBJ1-1; D ambiguous. Germline V lookup: CDR1 SGHRS, CDR2 YFSETQ. The CDR3 totals 13 residues. Trimming shortened V by 0 bases and J by 3 bases, and 6 bases separated the two germline ends. For the CDR3, the DNA is TGCGCCAGCAGCTTGGATATAGACACTGAAGCTTTCTTT. This codes for CASSLDIDTEAFF.

This chain's CDR3 is CASSLAGGGRSYEQYF. The CDR3 DNA sequence: TGTGCCAGCAGTTTAGCCGGCGGGGGCAGATCCTACGAGCAGTACTTC. The chain has TRBV12-3 or TRBV12-4 and TRBJ2-7; TRBD2 is a possible D gene (7 bases). The V gene lost 0 bases and the J gene lost 1 base, with 13 bases spanning the gap. The CDR3 is made up of 16 amino acids.

The chain employs TRBV20-1 and TRBJ1-2; D might be TRBD1 (5 bases). V lost 5 bases and J 6 bases, leaving 16 bases between the germline ends. This CDR3 comprises 13 residues. CDR1 DFQATT and CDR2 SNEGSKA come from the germline V gene (reference sequence). The chain's CDR3 is CSAQGPPLDGYTF. The CDR3 nucleotides are TGCAGTGCTCAGGGACCGCCCTTAGATGGCTACACCTTC.

This chain uses TRBV20-1 with TRBJ2-4; D uncertain. The assigned J gene may be wrong: the sequence end matches TRBJ2-7 better. This CDR3 region has 15 residues. Germline assignment: CDR1 DFQATT and CDR2 SNEGSKA (reference sequence). The CDR3 DNA reads TGCAGTGCTAGAGACCGCGAGTATATAGACTACGAGCAGTACTTC. Its translation is CSARDREYIDYEQYF.

The V gene is TRBV5-1, the J gene TRBJ2-7; D gene unclear. This CDR3 comprises 13 residues. Per the germline V gene, CDR1 is SGHRS and CDR2 is YFSETQ. The V and J ends lost 7 bases and 3 bases respectively, with 14 bases between them. CDR3 in DNA: TGCGCCAGCGACGACTGGCCTCTCTACGAGCAGTACTTC. Translating it yields CASDDWPLYEQYF.

The J gene is TRBJ2-3, the V gene TRBV27; D perhaps matches TRBD2 (6 bases). The CDR3 is 13 residues long. V lost 3 bases and J lost 4, with 8 bases in between. CDR1 and CDR2 from the germline V gene are MNHEY and SMNVEV (reference sequence). The CDR3 DNA reads TGTGCCAGCAGTTTCAGACTAGCAGATACGCAGTATTTT. Amino acids: CASSFRLADTQYF.

The chain joins TRBV29-1 to TRBJ2-1, with a weak D call TRBD2 (7 bases). The germline V and J ends were trimmed by 5 bases and 13 bases, with 21 bases remaining between them. The CDR3 sequence is 13 residues long. Germline V CDR1 and CDR2: SQVTM, ANQGSEA. The CDR3 loop reads CSVTGRGGETQFF. Here the CDR3 DNA reads TGCAGCGTTACCGGGAGAGGGGGGGAGACCCAGTTCTTC.

This clonotype was observed at least ten times. V is TRBV2 and J is TRBJ2-3, with D perhaps matching TRBD1 (6 bases). V dropped 6 bases and J dropped 5 bases, with 6 bases sitting between them. Germline-derived CDR1 and CDR2 are SNHLY and FYNNEI. CDR3 length: 11 amino acids. The CDR3 region has the DNA TGTGCCAGCAGCAGGGGAGATACGCAGTATTTT. Translated: CASSRGDTQYF.

A remark on this clonotype: As the CDR3 is not closed by the conserved phenylalanine or tryptophan, this likely results from a read error. The V gene is TRBV2, the J gene TRBJ2-7; D possibly corresponds to TRBD2 (6 bases). Per germline, CDR1 SNHLY and CDR2 FYNNEI. V lost 4 bases to trimming and J lost 1 base, with 14 bases between them. The CDR3 length is 15 residues. The CDR3 DNA is TGTGCCAGCAGTGGCCCGGGACTGATATCCTACGAGCAGTACTTG. Its protein product is CASSGPGLISYEQYL.

The V call is TRBV7-2, the J call TRBJ2-3; TRBD1 agrees at 8 bases. With V trimmed by 5 bases and J by 0 bases, 7 bases remained unmatched. Germline lookup yields CDR1 SGHTA and CDR2 FQGNSA. The CDR3 is 16 residues long. In DNA, the CDR3 is TGTGCCAGCAGCGTTGACAGGGGCGCTAGCACAGATACGCAGTATTTT. The encoded protein is CASSVDRGASTDTQYF.

This clonotype occurred a few times. V and J are TRBV5-1 and TRBJ1-2; D is perhaps TRBD1 (5 bases). The CDR3 is made up of 13 amino acids. Germline V lookup: CDR1 SGHRS, CDR2 YFSETQ. V gave up 4 bases and J gave up 4 bases, with 11 bases separating them. The CDR3 DNA reads TGCGCCAGCAGCCCCCCGGGGACCTATGGCTACACCTTC. It codes for CASSPPGTYGYTF.

The chain has TRBV6-5 and TRBJ2-1; 9 bases map to TRBD2. Trimming took 5 bases from V and 9 from J; bases not matched to a gene: 8. The CDR3 totals 14 residues. Per the germline V gene, CDR1 is MNHEY and CDR2 is SVGAGI. CDR3 sequence reads: CASSPSGDRGEQFF. CDR3 nucleotides: TGTGCCAGCAGTCCTAGCGGGGATAGAGGTGAGCAGTTCTTC.

This clonotype was detected a few times. V and J are TRBV12-3 or TRBV12-4 and TRBJ1-1; D call uncertain. Trimming left V 5 bases short and J 3 bases short, with 13 bases between. CDR3 length: 14 residues. CDR3 protein: CASSTPWGDTEAFF. DNA for the CDR3: TGTGCCAGCAGTACACCGTGGGGAGACACTGAAGCTTTCTTT.

This clonotype was seen only a few times. The gene calls are TRBV4-1 and TRBJ2-6, with a weak D call TRBD2 (5 bases). The CDR3 length is 17 residues. The V and J ends lost 8 bases and 0 bases respectively, with 17 bases between them. Per germline, CDR1 MGHRA and CDR2 YSYEKL. The CDR3 bases are TGCGCCAGCGGGCGGGCCGGTCTTAGCTCTGGGGCCAACGTCCTGACTTTC. The encoded protein is CASGRAGLSSGANVLTF.